The sequence of this T cell receptor (beta chain) was determined in a study of T cells after yellow fever vaccination. Study information: When fractions had low cell numbers, they were prepared with SMART-Seq v4 Ultra Low Input. Study observations and caveats: Among primary-vaccination clones, most reappeared after the booster, at around 97% for CD4 and 88% for CD8.

TCRdb processed the 5' RACE reads anew with MiXCR; each CDR3 protein has one entry. In the table there are 250,000 to 350,000 distinct CDR3 sequences, less than 9.5% of which are singletons. The V and J ends lost 10 bases and 3 bases, in that order; junction bases with no gene match: 10. Per the germline V gene, CDR1 is KGHDR and CDR2 is SFDVKD. The CDR3 is 15 residues long. As for this clonotype: No antigen is known for it.

This chain joins TRBV24-1 and TRBJ2-3; 9 nucleotides agree with TRBD1. The origin of this receptor is a man between 18 and 29 years old who received the YFV17D yellow fever vaccine. The sequencing used CD4+ T cells sorted from PBMCs, collected 5 days after the yellow fever booster vaccination. CDR3 region: CATGSQDRGTDTQYF. For the CDR3, the DNA is TGTGCCACGGGGTCCCAGGACAGGGGAACAGATACGCAGTATTTT.